Sequencing of this TCR beta chain was carried out in a study of blood T cell repertoires in COVID-19. On the study more broadly: The study drew acute and convalescent COVID-19 samples from the United States, Italy and Spain.

Authors' methods: Nucleated cell number was recorded as an estimate derived from reference gene primer amplification. Sequenced by immunoSEQ multiplex PCR; TCRdb stores in-frame clones only, minus some. Clone size and the V and J calls come from that table; the DNA yielded D and trimming. The sample includes 120,000 to 150,000 clones, roughly 89% of them seen just once. The study recruited people aged 18 to 89 years across under 25 US areas. A PCR-confirmed or clinician-diagnosed COVID-19 case had contacted exposed participants within 2 weeks of entry. Germline V gives CDR1 LGHNA, CDR2 YNFKEQ. CDR3 length: 17 residues. J was trimmed by 4 bases and V by 0 bases; bases with no gene match: 5.

This chain connects TRBV4-2 to TRBJ2-3, with TRBD2 matching 12 bases. This sequence was found in a woman between 50 and 59 years old who had been exposed to COVID-19. Sample: PBMCs or T cells enriched from blood (not recorded which). As DNA, the CDR3 is TGTGCCAGCAGCCAAGATCTGACTAGCGGGGGCTCAGATACGCAGTATTTT. It yields the protein CASSQDLTSGGSDTQYF.